The 4 T cell receptor beta chains reported below all come from one sample, sequenced in a study of regulatory T cells in long-lasting Graves disease. HTBI primers from iRepertoire and Arm-PCR of CDR3 regions yielded the TCR beta libraries. MiXCR was run by TCRdb on the multiplex PCR reads, yielding one entry per CDR3 protein. The data contain 200,000 to 250,000 distinct CDR3 sequences, less than 20% of them seen just once; the ten biggest clones take up about an eighth. Time point: newly diagnosed GD, antithyroid drugs for less than 3 months. Construction of the TCR library relied on RNA isolated from PBMCs. The data were also submitted as part of a second study, on T cells in Graves' hyperthyroidism and ophthalmopathy.

The specimen comprised peripheral blood mononuclear cells (PBMCs), sampled at new diagnosis, from a patient treated with antithyroid drugs. The receptors originated from a woman aged 25 to 45 with Graves disease.

The V and J genes are TRBV2 and TRBJ2-7; maybe TRBD1 (6 bases). Germline CDR1 and CDR2: SNHLY and FYNNEI. V dropped 4 bases and J dropped 2 bases, with 12 bases sitting between them. The CDR3 totals 14 residues. CDR3 in amino acids: CASSVRQAAYEQYF. In DNA form, the CDR3 reads TGTGCCAGCAGTGTCCGACAGGCCGCCTACGAGCAGTACTTC.

The chain couples TRBV6-1 to TRBJ2-1; TRBD2 matches 9 bases. The closer fit of TRBJ2-5 to the DNA end suggests the J call may be wrong. The CDR3 consists of 15 residues. Germline V lookup: CDR1 MNHNS, CDR2 SASEGT. As DNA, the CDR3 is TGTGCCAGCAGGAGTTTAGCGGGAGTGTCTGAGACCCAGTACTTC. Translated, it gives CASRSLAGVSETQYF.

Ten or more counts support this clonotype. V usage is TRBV15 and J usage is TRBJ1-1; D unclear. The CDR3 sequence is 14 residues long. V lost 0 bases and J 5 bases, leaving 10 bases between the germline ends. Germline CDR1 reads LNHNV; CDR2 reads YYDKDF (reference sequence). CDR3 coding DNA: TGTGCCACCAGCAGAGAGGAAGGGTTGACTGAAGCTTTCTTT. Its translation is CATSREEGLTEAFF.

This clonotype appeared a few times. The chain is built from TRBV20-1 and TRBJ1-2, with 10 bases fitting TRBD1. CDR3 length: 14 residues. V lost 3 bases and J lost 7; bases outside the gene matches: 8. Germline CDR1 reads DFQATT; CDR2 reads SNEGSKA (reference sequence). The DNA of the CDR3 is TGCAGTGCTAGGGGGGACAGGGGAACTGGTGGCTACACCTTC. It translates to CSARGDRGTGGYTF.